This TCR beta chain was recovered during a study of T cell clones after liver transplantation. Study details: Immunosuppression withdrawal was tried within 2 years after liver transplantation in this trial. TCRbeta sequencing after a pre-transplant mixed lymphocyte reaction identified graft-donor-reactive clones, later tracked in post-transplant blood. Timepoints were pre-transplant, pre-withdrawal, and after withdrawal was completed or failed. Overall study results and limits: Low donor cell numbers restricted donor-reactive repertoire measurement in a couple of subjects.

The method was immunoSEQ multiplex PCR; TCRdb's version includes in-frame clones alone and lacks a portion of them. The sample shows around 60,000 clones, 71% of them seen only once. Points on this clone: The antigen remains unidentified.

The junction had 8 bases not matched to a gene; V was cut back by 5 bases and J by 4 bases. Germline-derived CDR1 and CDR2 are SGHTA and FQGNSA. This CDR3 region has 14 residues. J is TRBJ2-7 and V is TRBV7-2; 7 bases map to TRBD1. This specimen was CD4+ T cells from blood, taken before liver transplant. The source is a human donor who received a liver transplant. As DNA, the CDR3 is TGTGCCAGCAGCAAGGGACAGCGCGTATACGAGCAGTACTTC. It translates to CASSKGQRVYEQYF.